The clone carrying this T cell receptor (beta chain) was recorded only once. About 0.45 to 1 ug RNA was reverse transcribed with random hexamers. Amplification of TCR beta CDR3 spanned 54 Vbeta and 13 Jbeta via immunoSEQ multiplex PCR. MiXCR was run by TCRdb on the immunoSEQ multiplex PCR reads, yielding one entry per CDR3 protein. This table has some 120,000 distinct CDR3 sequences, 85% to 95% appearing once. From blood CD8+ and CD4+ T cells, the TCR beta chain was sequenced. It was negative isolation that provided the CD8+ and CD4+ T cells, whereas TEMRA cells were enriched by FACS. The record originates from a study of CD8 T cells in Susac syndrome. The germline V and J ends were trimmed by 0 bases and 4 bases, with 9 bases remaining between them. CDR1 is SQVTM and CDR2 is ANQGSEA in the germline V gene. The CDR3 has 13 amino acids.

This chain connects TRBV29-1 to TRBJ1-2; unclear D gene. This clonotype was sampled from a human donor with multiple sclerosis. Sequenced input: CD8+ T cells from PBMCs. CDR3 loop: CSVEDLAAYGYTF. DNA of the CDR3: TGCAGCGTTGAAGATCTGGCAGCCTATGGCTACACCTTC.